The 11 T cell receptor beta chains listed next were all sequenced from one sample in a study of shared clonotypes between healthy human individuals. CD45RO negativity and positive selection for CCR7 defined naive CD8 cells, a population that excluded terminally differentiated effector memory CD45RA+ cells. This table comes from immunoSEQ multiplex PCR, and its TCRdb copy is limited to in-frame clones, with some not included. The sample holds about 2 million clones, about 95% seen once. The source material was naive CD8+ T cells sorted from blood. The source is a young man in good health.

This sequence joins TRBV2 and TRBJ2-7; 7 bases match TRBD2. The germline CDR1 and CDR2 sequences are SNHLY and FYNNEI. The CDR3 spans 17 residues. Trimming took 0 bases from V and 6 from J; bases not matched to a gene: 14. CDR3 DNA: TGTGCCAGCAGTGAAGCGAGAGTGAAGGCGGGAGAAGGCGAGCAGTACTTC. It yields the protein CASSEARVKAGEGEQYF.

The chain has TRBV5-1 and TRBJ2-3; either TRBD1 or TRBD2 may fit D (5 bases each). Trimming cost V 4 bases and J 3 bases, with 12 bases left between them. This CDR3 is built from 14 residues. In germline, CDR1 is SGHRS, CDR2 YFSETQ. CDR3 loop: CASSVRDLTDTQYF. In DNA, the CDR3 is TGCGCCAGCAGCGTACGGGACCTTACAGATACGCAGTATTTT.

The CDR3 bases are TGTGCCAGTAGTTGGGACATGACCGGGGAGCTGTTTTTT. Its protein product is CASSWDMTGELFF. The chain links TRBV19 to TRBJ2-2; tentatively, D is TRBD1 (6 bases). Germline CDR1 reads LNHDA; CDR2 reads SQIVND (reference sequence). CDR3 length equals 13 residues. V lost 5 bases, J lost 5 bases, and 9 bases lay in between.

The J gene is TRBJ2-7, the V gene TRBV21-1. TRBV21-1 is a recognized pseudogene. The CDR3 sequence is 14 residues long. CDR3 DNA: TGTGCCAGCCCTGCCCGGGACGGCGCCTACGAGCAGTACTTC. Translating gives CASPARDGAYEQYF.

The rearrangement joins TRBV5-4 to TRBJ2-3; TRBD1 or TRBD2 may be the D gene (5 bases each). Per the germline V gene, CDR1 is SGHNT and CDR2 is YYREEE (reference sequence). This CDR3 comprises 16 residues. V was pared by 4 bases and J by 2 bases, with 17 bases between. In DNA, the CDR3 is TGTGCCAGCAGCCAACGAGGGGTGGCTCACACAGATACGCAGTATTTT. Protein: CASSQRGVAHTDTQYF.

The chain uses TRBV9 and TRBJ2-2; 8 positions match TRBD2. The CDR3 is made up of 16 amino acids. V shed 2 bases, J shed 3 bases, and the junction held 6 bases outside the gene matches. In germline, CDR1 is SGDLS, CDR2 YYNGEE. The CDR3 DNA is TGTGCCAGCAGCGTGACGGGGGGGCCTGACACCGGGGAGCTGTTTTTT. This translates into CASSVTGGPDTGELFF.

This clone was observed a single time. The gene calls are TRBV7-6 and TRBJ2-3; 8 bases align to TRBD2. Germline trimming cut 10 bases from V and 9 bases from J; bases unmatched to any gene: 12. Germline-derived CDR1 and CDR2 are SGHVS and FNYEAQ. The CDR3 has 13 residues. The CDR3 region has the DNA TGTGCCACCGCCGGGGGGGCTCCTCCGACGCAGTATTTT. Amino acid sequence: CATAGGAPPTQYF.

The chain links TRBV5-1 to TRBJ1-5, with a tentative D call TRBD1 (5 bases). The CDR3 extends over 13 amino acids. Trimming pared 5 bases from V and 10 bases from J, leaving 16 bases between. Looked up from germline, CDR1 is SGHRS and CDR2 is YFSETQ. The DNA for the CDR3 is TGCGCCAGCAGACGGGACGGCAATACCCCCCAGCATTTT. The encoded protein is CASRRDGNTPQHF.

J is TRBJ1-1 and V is TRBV6-1, with 8 bases lining up with TRBD1. This CDR3 is built from 15 residues. Germline V gene sequence: CDR1 MNHNS, CDR2 SASEGT. Trimming cost V 4 bases and J 7 bases; bases outside gene matches: 11. The CDR3: CASSGRGQGLGEAFF. For the CDR3, the DNA is TGTGCCAGCAGTGGCCGCGGACAGGGTTTGGGTGAAGCTTTCTTT.

The chain has TRBV21-1 and TRBJ2-7. TRBV21-1 has pseudogene status. This CDR3 is 15 amino acids long. CDR3 DNA: TGTGCCAGCAGCAAAGGAGTCTTTCAGGGAGACGAGCAGTACTTC. Translated, it gives CASSKGVFQGDEQYF.

The chain couples TRBV7-9 to TRBJ2-3; 9 nucleotides line up with TRBD2. V lost 6 bases and J lost 0; bases outside the gene matches: 16. CDR3 size: 19 residues. Germline lookup yields CDR1 SEHNR and CDR2 FQNEAQ (reference sequence). CDR3 coding DNA: TGTGCCAGCAGTTCCTCGGGTAGCGGGGGCGCCCCTAGCACAGATACGCAGTATTTT. This encodes CASSSSGSGGAPSTDTQYF.